The rows below give T cell receptor beta chains drawn from one sample of a study of blood T cells in healthy people across ages. Via MiXCR, TCRdb re-called the 5' RACE reads, giving one row per CDR3 protein. Of about 1.6 million distinct CDR3 sequences listed, around 35% are singletons. Sequencing was carried out using blood. The origin of the receptors is a woman aged 25-40 years in good health. The CDR3 runs from the conserved cysteine through the conserved F or W. Fields, in order: J gene, D gene, clone size, V gene, CDR3 protein, CDR3 DNA. The D gene is left open where the match is weak. Not all rows give a size; the values are once, few, many and, for expanded clones, a class.

j_gene: TRBJ2-7; d_gene: .; abundance: .; v_gene: TRBV28; CDR3aa: CASSRDGPTYEQYF; CDR3nt: TGTGCCAGCAGTCGGGACGGTCCGACCTACGAGCAGTACTTC
j_gene: TRBJ2-7; d_gene: .; abundance: few; v_gene: TRBV20-1; CDR3aa: CSARDVRGNYEQYF; CDR3nt: TGCAGTGCTAGAGATGTTCGGGGGAACTACGAGCAGTACTTC
j_gene: TRBJ2-7; d_gene: .; abundance: .; v_gene: TRBV10-3; CDR3aa: CAISETGSSYEQYF; CDR3nt: TGTGCCATCAGTGAGACCGGCAGTTCCTACGAGCAGTACTTC
j_gene: TRBJ1-1; d_gene: .; abundance: few; v_gene: TRBV4-1; CDR3aa: CASSPREYIMNTEAFF; CDR3nt: TGCGCCAGCAGCCCCCGGGAGTATATAATGAACACTGAAGCTTTCTTT
j_gene: TRBJ2-2; d_gene: .; abundance: .; v_gene: TRBV9; CDR3aa: CASSVDRRNTGELFF; CDR3nt: TGTGCCAGCAGCGTAGACAGGAGGAACACTGGGGAGCTGTTTTTT
j_gene: TRBJ2-1; d_gene: .; abundance: .; v_gene: TRBV11-2; CDR3aa: CASSSAKYNEQFF; CDR3nt: TGTGCCAGCAGCTCGGCAAAATACAATGAGCAGTTCTTC
j_gene: TRBJ2-3; d_gene: .; abundance: .; v_gene: TRBV7-6; CDR3aa: CASSSFRTDTQYF; CDR3nt: TGTGCCAGCAGCTCCTTTCGCACAGATACGCAGTATTTT
j_gene: TRBJ2-7; d_gene: TRBD2; abundance: .; v_gene: TRBV7-8; CDR3aa: CASSLTSGRADYEQYF; CDR3nt: TGTGCCAGCAGCTTGACTAGCGGGAGGGCCGACTACGAGCAGTACTTC
j_gene: TRBJ1-2; d_gene: TRBD1; abundance: few; v_gene: TRBV27; CDR3aa: CASSTKTGVGYGYTF; CDR3nt: TGTGCCAGCAGTACAAAGACAGGGGTTGGCTATGGCTACACCTTC
j_gene: TRBJ1-1; d_gene: TRBD1; abundance: few; v_gene: TRBV12-3/TRBV12-4; CDR3aa: CASRPGQPANTEAFF; CDR3nt: TGTGCCAGCAGGCCGGGACAGCCGGCCAACACTGAAGCTTTCTTT
j_gene: TRBJ2-1; d_gene: .; abundance: .; v_gene: TRBV11-2; CDR3aa: CASSFQLTRNNEQFF; CDR3nt: TGTGCCAGCAGCTTCCAACTGACTAGGAACAATGAGCAGTTCTTC
j_gene: TRBJ2-2; d_gene: TRBD2; abundance: .; v_gene: TRBV7-3; CDR3aa: CASSILGTSVPGELFF; CDR3nt: TGTGCCAGCAGCATCCTTGGGACTAGCGTACCCGGGGAGCTGTTTTTT
j_gene: TRBJ2-1; d_gene: .; abundance: once; v_gene: TRBV21-1; CDR3aa: CASSRRDTHNEQFF; CDR3nt: TGTGCCAGCAGCCGACGGGACACCCACAATGAGCAGTTCTTC
j_gene: TRBJ2-3; d_gene: .; abundance: .; v_gene: TRBV6-2/TRBV6-3; CDR3aa: CASSYGTITDTQYF; CDR3nt: TGTGCCAGCAGTTACGGTACCATCACAGATACGCAGTATTTT
j_gene: TRBJ2-3; d_gene: .; abundance: .; v_gene: TRBV10-2; CDR3aa: CASAAGSDTQYF; CDR3nt: TGCGCCAGCGCCGCGGGATCAGATACGCAGTATTTT
j_gene: TRBJ2-1; d_gene: .; abundance: few; v_gene: TRBV7-9; CDR3aa: CASSLAEPDNEQFF; CDR3nt: TGTGCCAGCAGCTTGGCGGAGCCAGACAATGAGCAGTTCTTC
j_gene: TRBJ2-3; d_gene: TRBD1; abundance: .; v_gene: TRBV5-1; CDR3aa: CASSLAMGTATDTQYF; CDR3nt: TGCGCCAGCAGCTTGGCCATGGGGACAGCAACAGATACGCAGTATTTT
j_gene: TRBJ2-2; d_gene: TRBD2; abundance: .; v_gene: TRBV13; CDR3aa: CVSSLGLAGDTNTGELFF; CDR3nt: TGTGTCAGCAGCTTGGGACTAGCGGGGGACACCAACACCGGGGAGCTGTTTTTT
j_gene: TRBJ2-5; d_gene: TRBD2; abundance: few; v_gene: TRBV6-6; CDR3aa: CASRPGLAGGETQYF; CDR3nt: TGTGCCAGCAGACCGGGACTAGCGGGAGGAGAGACCCAGTACTTC
j_gene: TRBJ2-1; d_gene: .; abundance: few; v_gene: TRBV10-2; CDR3aa: CASRVGEWNEQFF; CDR3nt: TGCGCCAGCAGGGTGGGGGAGTGGAATGAGCAGTTCTTC
j_gene: TRBJ1-6; d_gene: .; abundance: .; v_gene: TRBV18; CDR3aa: CASSPIFGNSPLHF; CDR3nt: TGTGCCAGCTCACCAATTTTCGGGAATTCACCCCTCCACTTT